This entry lists 24 T cell receptor beta chains sequenced from one sample in a study of cytomegalovirus exposure and HLA in healthy donors. The study ran its PCR with 60 Vbeta and 13 Jbeta primers. Using immunoSEQ multiplex PCR, the repertoire was profiled, and TCRdb retains in-frame clones only, with some absent. The sample lists about 200,000 clones, 79% occurring once. Sequencing used PBMCs. All receptors derive from a girl between 10 and 17 years old in good health and CMV-seropositive.

The chain couples TRBV27 to TRBJ1-1; a weak D match, TRBD1 (6 bases). Trimming pared 6 bases from V and 1 base from J, leaving 12 bases between. CDR3 length: 14 amino acids. Looked up from germline, CDR1 is MNHEY and CDR2 is SMNVEV (reference sequence). The CDR3 coding sequence is TGTGCCAGCAGCTGGGGCAGGGGGAACACTGAAGCTTTCTTT. Translated, it gives CASSWGRGNTEAFF.

The rearrangement joins TRBV6-5 to TRBJ2-2, with 7 bases aligning to TRBD2. From germline, CDR1 is MNHEY and CDR2 SVGAGI. J gave up 7 bases and V 6 bases, and 5 bases lay outside the gene matches. The CDR3 is 13 residues long. The CDR3 region is CASSPIAGGELFF. In nucleotides, the CDR3 is TGTGCCAGCAGCCCCATAGCGGGCGGGGAGCTGTTTTTT.

This clone was detected once. The chain carries TRBV7-2 and TRBJ2-5; a weak D match, TRBD2 (5 bases). Germline V lookup: CDR1 SGHTA, CDR2 FQGNSA. Trimming left V 1 base short and J 4 bases short, with 7 bases between. CDR3 length: 13 amino acids. CDR3 in DNA: TGTGCCAGCAGCTTAGGGGAGCGAGAGACCCAGTACTTC. It encodes CASSLGERETQYF.

V usage is TRBV6-5 and J usage is TRBJ2-7; weak D call: TRBD1 (6 bases). The CDR3 length is 15 residues. CDR1 is MNHEY, CDR2 SVGAGI, per germline. V lost 3 bases to trimming and J lost 4 bases, with 16 bases between them. The CDR3 coding sequence is TGTGCCAGCAGTTATAAGGGGGTTGAACGGTACGAGCAGTACTTC. It codes for CASSYKGVERYEQYF.

Turning to this clone: The same CDR3 can be traced to other DNA sequences in this sample. V and J are TRBV27 and TRBJ1-5; 9 bases line up with TRBD1. Germline loops: CDR1 MNHEY, CDR2 SMNVEV (reference sequence). V dropped 6 bases and J dropped 7; count of bases not matched to a gene: 7. The CDR3 covers 14 residues. CDR3 nucleotides: TGTGCCAGCAGCCTGACAGGGGGGAACCAGCCCCAGCATTTT. This gives the protein CASSLTGGNQPQHF.

The rearrangement uses TRBV5-6 and TRBJ2-7; D is uncertain. V shed 3 bases and J shed 6 bases, with 7 bases lying between them. From germline, CDR1 is SGHDT and CDR2 YYEEEE. The CDR3 contains 11 residues. The CDR3 coding sequence is TGTGCCAGCAGCTCCCCAGTCGAGCAGTACTTC. It codes for CASSSPVEQYF.

The V and J genes are TRBV10-3 and TRBJ2-5; 13 bases are a match to TRBD2. Per germline, CDR1 ENHRY and CDR2 SYGVKD. The CDR3 totals 15 residues. V shed 6 bases and J 5 bases; nucleotides not matched to a gene: 6. The CDR3 here is CAIRTSGGAMETQYF. The CDR3 nucleotides read TGTGCCATCAGAACTAGCGGGGGGGCCATGGAGACCCAGTACTTC.

The gene calls are TRBV11-2 and TRBJ2-1; 9 positions agree with TRBD1. The CDR3 has 14 amino acids. Trimming at V came to 6 bases and at J to 8 bases, leaving 8 bases not matched to a gene. Germline V gene data show CDR1 as SGHAT and CDR2 as FQNNGV. The CDR3 bases are TGTGCCAGCAGGAGACAGGGGGTGGTTCATGAGCAGTTCTTC. Translated, it gives CASRRQGVVHEQFF.

Regarding this clone: This same CDR3 is encoded by further DNA sequences in the sample. V usage is TRBV13 and J usage is TRBJ1-2; D is ambiguous. Germline CDR1 PRHDT, CDR2 FYEKMQ (reference sequence). The CDR3 totals 13 residues. V lost 0 bases and J lost 4, with 6 bases in between. The CDR3 sequence is CASSLGSSYGYTF. As DNA, the CDR3 is TGTGCCAGCAGCTTAGGAAGTAGCTATGGCTACACCTTC.

The J gene is TRBJ2-5, the V gene TRBV5-1; a possible D gene is TRBD2 (6 bases). This CDR3 contains 17 residues. V lost 0 bases, J lost 1 base, and 16 bases lay in between. Germline CDR1 SGHRS, CDR2 YFSETQ. The CDR3 spells CASSLVFGGTSQETQYF. The CDR3 nucleotides read TGCGCCAGCAGCTTGGTTTTCGGGGGTACCTCCCAAGAGACCCAGTACTTC.

The gene calls are TRBV6-5 and TRBJ2-7; 9 bases agree with TRBD1. Per germline, CDR1 MNHEY and CDR2 SVGAGI. V lost 0 bases, J lost 5 bases, and 5 bases stayed unmatched. The CDR3 length is 15 residues. The CDR3 spells CASSYSNRGQNEQYF. The CDR3 region has the DNA TGTGCCAGCAGTTACTCTAACAGGGGGCAGAACGAGCAGTACTTC.

The rearrangement uses TRBV4-1 and TRBJ1-6, with 9 bases lining up with TRBD1. The V gene's germline CDR1 is MGHRA and CDR2 YSYEKL. V dropped 5 bases and J dropped 6; count of bases not matched to a gene: 5. The length of the CDR3 is 15 residues. CDR3 nucleotides: TGCGCCAGCAGCGATTGGGACAGGGCTAATTCACCCCTCCACTTT. It codes for CASSDWDRANSPLHF.

V usage is TRBV14 and J usage is TRBJ2-6, with D perhaps matching TRBD1 (6 bases). The CDR3 loop spans 13 amino acids. From germline, CDR1 is SGHDN and CDR2 FVKESK. V was shortened by 1 base and J by 9 bases, with 7 bases between the two germline ends. The CDR3: CASSQGQDNVLTF. DNA of the CDR3: TGTGCCAGCAGCCAAGGACAGGACAACGTCCTGACTTTC.

CDR3 residues: CASSPGTSGGVLHEQFF. As DNA, the CDR3 is TGCGCCAGCAGCCCCGGGACTAGCGGGGGGGTCCTTCATGAGCAGTTCTTC. The V gene is TRBV5-1, the J gene TRBJ2-1, with 16 positions matching TRBD2. Germline CDR1 reads SGHRS; CDR2 reads YFSETQ. This CDR3 comprises 17 residues. V shed 4 bases, J shed 8 bases, and the junction held 9 bases outside the gene matches.

This chain uses TRBV4-3 with TRBJ2-1; TRBD1 is a possible D gene (5 bases). Between the trimmed V and J ends, which lost 0 bases and 7 bases, there was a span of 13 bases. The CDR3 is made up of 15 amino acids. Germline V gene data show CDR1 as LGHNA and CDR2 as YSLEER. The CDR3 spells CASSQESKGFNEQFF. The CDR3 DNA reads TGCGCCAGCAGCCAAGAAAGCAAGGGGTTTAATGAGCAGTTCTTC.

Only a few counts were recorded for this clone. V and J are TRBV7-6 and TRBJ2-5; 8 nucleotides agree with TRBD2. The CDR3 covers 19 residues. The germline V gene has CDR1 SGHVS and CDR2 FNYEAQ. V lost 2 bases, J lost 1 base, and 15 bases stayed unmatched. The CDR3 DNA sequence: TGTGCCAGCAGCTTAAACATCAGGCGGGGGGCCCACCTCCAAGAGACCCAGTACTTC. It encodes CASSLNIRRGAHLQETQYF.

This chain connects TRBV4-1 to TRBJ1-2; 7 positions agree with TRBD1. V gave up 6 bases and J gave up 6 bases; unmatched junction bases: 13. CDR3 length: 15 residues. Germline CDR1 is MGHRA and CDR2 is YSYEKL. The CDR3 region is CASSPGPEQGDGYTF. DNA for the CDR3: TGCGCCAGCAGTCCAGGCCCTGAGCAGGGGGATGGCTACACCTTC.

V is TRBV2 and J is TRBJ1-2; 8 bases fit TRBD1. V shed 8 bases and J 3 bases; nucleotides not matched to a gene: 5. From germline, CDR1 is SNHLY and CDR2 FYNNEI. This CDR3 contains 13 residues. The CDR3 sequence: CASGVDRDYGYTF. The DNA for the CDR3 is TGTGCCAGCGGGGTGGACAGGGACTATGGCTACACCTTC.

The chain is built from TRBV6-6 and TRBJ1-5; weak D call: TRBD1 (5 bases). The CDR3 covers 16 residues. Trimming took 0 bases from V and 1 from J, leaving 10 bases between them. The germline CDR1 and CDR2 sequences are MNHNY and SVGAGI (reference sequence). DNA for the CDR3: TGTGCCAGCAGTTACTCAGGGGAGGGGAGCAATCAGCCCCAGCATTTT. This codes for CASSYSGEGSNQPQHF.

This clone was counted only a few times. The chain carries TRBV4-3 and TRBJ1-1, with D hard to call. Germline loops: CDR1 LGHNA, CDR2 YSLEER. The CDR3 runs 16 residues. V was trimmed by 0 bases and J by 1 base, leaving 12 bases between them. The CDR3 region has the DNA TGCGCCAGCAGCCAAGATAGACGGGCGGGGAACACTGAAGCTTTCTTT. Translating gives CASSQDRRAGNTEAFF.

The V call is TRBV14, the J call TRBJ2-7; possibly TRBD1 for D (6 bases). CDR1 SGHDN and CDR2 FVKESK come from the germline V gene. Trimming took off 6 bases at V and 4 bases at J, with 16 bases between the two ends. The CDR3 runs 14 residues. The CDR3 sequence: CASSGQGLRYEQYF. As DNA, the CDR3 is TGTGCCAGCAGTGGTCAGGGGCTACGGTACGAGCAGTACTTC.

The gene calls are TRBV19 and TRBJ2-3, with 12 bases identical to TRBD2. The CDR3 is made up of 15 amino acids. V gave up 7 bases and J gave up 2 bases; unmatched junction bases: 4. Per germline, CDR1 LNHDA and CDR2 SQIVND (reference sequence). This CDR3 reads CASTRTSGATDTQYF. CDR3 DNA sequence: TGTGCCAGTACCCGGACTAGCGGGGCCACAGATACGCAGTATTTT.

The chain is built from TRBV11-2 and TRBJ2-5, with 8 bases fitting TRBD2. Germline CDR1 and CDR2: SGHAT and FQNNGV. This CDR3 is built from 17 residues. V lost 3 bases to trimming and J lost 2 bases; unmatched junction nucleotides: 11. The CDR3 coding sequence is TGTGCCAGCAGCTTGCGACCCCGGGGGGGTCGACAAGAGACCCAGTACTTC. This codes for CASSLRPRGGRQETQYF.

A few counts support this clone. The genes are TRBV4-1 and TRBJ2-4; TRBD1 matches 9 bases. With V trimmed by 4 bases and J by 1 base, 14 bases remained unmatched. The length of the CDR3 is 19 residues. CDR1 is MGHRA and CDR2 is YSYEKL in the germline V gene. DNA for the CDR3: TGCGCCAGCAGCCCCACAGGGGGCGCTGGGAGGTGGGCCAAAAACATTCAGTACTTC. Amino acid sequence: CASSPTGGAGRWAKNIQYF.